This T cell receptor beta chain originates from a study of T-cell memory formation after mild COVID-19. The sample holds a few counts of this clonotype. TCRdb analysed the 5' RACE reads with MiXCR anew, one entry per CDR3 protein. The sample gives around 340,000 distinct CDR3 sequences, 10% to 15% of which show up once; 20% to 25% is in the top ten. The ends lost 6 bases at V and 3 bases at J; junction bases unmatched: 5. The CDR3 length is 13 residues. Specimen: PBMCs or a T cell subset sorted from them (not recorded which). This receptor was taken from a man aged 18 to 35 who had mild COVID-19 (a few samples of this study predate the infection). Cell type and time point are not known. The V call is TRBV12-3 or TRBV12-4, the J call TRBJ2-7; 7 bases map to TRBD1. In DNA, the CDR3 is TGTGCCAGCAGCTACGGGACAGTCTACGAGCAGTACTTC. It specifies CASSYGTVYEQYF.